This T cell receptor (beta chain) appears in the sequencing data of a study of T cell responses to AZD1222 COVID-19 vaccine. In the case of this clone: The antigen is unknown.

Whole-study results and caveats: Spike-wide coverage was observed for vaccine-associated CD4 TCRs, with dominant responses at 160-218 and 743-854. Baseline testing showed seropositivity in only a handful of AZD1222 recipients. Compared with day 0, the breadth and depth of the Spike-specific TCR repertoire rose significantly after two doses of AZD1222. Mostly white British, mostly female donors; authors suggested clonal diversity may be underestimated.

Profiling relied on immunoSEQ multiplex PCR, and the TCRdb table lists in-frame clones only, not all of them. The table lists 130,000 to 150,000 clones, 70% to 90% of them singletons. The CDR3 contains 18 residues. Germline V gives CDR1 LGHNA, CDR2 YSLEER. V trimming: 5 bases; J trimming: 4 bases; junction bases outside the gene matches: 15. Source: peripheral blood, taken on day 0 of AZD1222 vaccination. This TCR was sampled from an adult in good health. This rearrangement joins TRBV4-3 to TRBJ2-2, with TRBD2 matching over 8 bases. The CDR3 loop reads CASSKKVFSGSLTGELFF. The CDR3 DNA is TGCGCCAGCAGCAAAAAGGTCTTCAGCGGGAGTCTCACCGGGGAGCTGTTTTTT.